This TCR beta chain originates from a study of T cell repertoires in cytomegalovirus infection. As for this clonotype: The final CDR3 position lacks the conserved phenylalanine or tryptophan, pointing to a likely read error.

One entry per CDR3 protein results from TCRdb running MiXCR on the reads. The sample includes 200,000 to 300,000 distinct CDR3 sequences, less than 9.5% seen only once; the top ten take around 16%. The germline V gene has CDR1 SGHTA and CDR2 FQGNSA. The V gene lost 3 bases and the J gene lost 4 bases, with 19 bases spanning the gap. The length of the CDR3 is 17 residues. The chain recombines TRBV7-2 with TRBJ2-1, with D perhaps matching TRBD2 (7 bases). What was sequenced was PBMCs. The clonotype comes from a human donor in good health (CMV status not recorded). Some clones in this sample may be carry-over from other donors' samples. The DNA for the CDR3 is TGTGCCAGCAGCTTGGTTGAGGGGGGGCTGGGATACAATGAGCAGTTCCTC. Its protein product is CASSLVEGGLGYNEQFL.